The present entry profiles one T cell receptor (beta chain) with its context. Trimming removed 3 bases from V and 8 bases from J, with 9 bases in between. Germline CDR1 is SQVTM and CDR2 is ANQGSEA. The CDR3 is 11 residues long. This sample is drawn from a study of blood T cell repertoires in COVID-19. In the study overall: Sites in the United States, Italy and Spain provided acute and convalescent COVID-19 samples. Sources were T cells, B-cell-depleted T cells, or PBMCs; the material itself was cDNA or gDNA.

As handled by the study authors: Estimates of nucleated cell counts were drawn from the amplification of reference gene primers. Assay used: immunoSEQ multiplex PCR; TCRdb lists only in-frame clones, some missing. D and trimming come from the DNA, and the V and J calls and clone size come from that table. The repertoire has some 95,000 clones, 91% of them found once; the top ten carry about 2.5%. Sequenced material: peripheral blood. This clonotype was obtained from a human donor with active COVID-19. The donor label of this sample is uncertain. V and J are TRBV29-1 and TRBJ2-3; D ambiguous. CDR3 nucleotides: TGCAGCGTTGATTCAGGTAGTACGCAGTATTTT. This encodes CSVDSGSTQYF.